These T cell receptor beta chains were read from a single sample in a study of PD-L1 blockade in urothelial cancer. The data were produced by immunoSEQ multiplex PCR, yet TCRdb's version contains in-frame clones alone and is incomplete. The sample comprises around 50,000 clones, about 85% of which are singletons, and under 2.5% rests with the top ten. The sample in question was PBMCs, obtained around atezolizumab (anti-PD-L1) treatment. All receptors derive from a man aged 45-65 years with urothelial cancer. CDR3s include the opening cysteine and the closing phenylalanine or tryptophan.

j_gene | v_gene | len | CDR3aa
TRBJ2-1 | TRBV30 | 16 | CAWSQGLAGGRDEQFF
TRBJ2-7 | TRBV2 | 13 | CASSQTGLYEQYF
TRBJ2-7 | TRBV21-1 | 14 | CASSKPWATYEQYF
TRBJ2-7 | TRBV27 | 14 | CASSHRQALHEQYF
TRBJ2-7 | TRBV28 | 15 | CASSLWGSGSYEQYF
TRBJ2-1 | TRBV9 | 15 | CASSVGLAGGYGQFF
TRBJ2-2 | TRBV6-5 | 14 | CASSRGWYTGELFF
TRBJ2-1 | TRBV6-1 | 15 | CASSAGLAGLDEQFF
TRBJ2-5 | TRBV5-4 | 12 | CASNQRGETQYF
TRBJ2-1 | TRBV5-1 | 14 | CASSPSRSGGEQFF
TRBJ2-7 | TRBV10-2 | 14 | CASSGLARPYEQYF
TRBJ2-2 | TRBV5-4 | 15 | CASSARAANTGELFF
TRBJ2-7 | TRBV18 | 15 | CASSPIRQTIYEQYF
TRBJ1-3 | TRBV18 | 14 | CASSAGGSGNTIYF
TRBJ2-5 | TRBV6-5 | 13 | CASRQWVQETQYF